This T cell receptor (beta chain) originates from a study of blood T cells in healthy people across ages. Study conclusions and caveats: Diversity was estimated from one million T cells, and these estimates were considered underestimates. The recorded TCR beta diversity per million T cells decreased in a roughly linear manner with age.

The CDR3 length is 14 residues. J gave up 7 bases and V 6 bases, and 11 bases lay outside the gene matches. At least 7 million PBMCs were isolated per sample. For this clonotype: Its specificity is unknown.

With a J-beta primer mix and a sample-barcoded 5' primer, a second PCR ran about 7 to 12 cycles. The study obtained at least 3 million CDR3-containing paired-end reads from every sample. TCRdb called the 5' RACE reads again in MiXCR, with one record for every CDR3 protein. In the table there are 850,000 to 1,300,000 distinct CDR3 sequences, more than 35% of which are singletons. V usage is TRBV12-3 or TRBV12-4 and J usage is TRBJ1-1; 7 nucleotides agree with TRBD1. The TCR sequence derives from a woman aged 60 to 75 in good health. The sample consisted of blood. CDR3 nucleotide sequence: TGTGCCAGCAGCATGACAGGGCCTGGGGGTGAAGCTTTCTTT. Protein: CASSMTGPGGEAFF.